This T cell receptor beta chain was captured in a study of tumor-infiltrating lymphocytes in primary liver carcinoma. Notes on this clonotype: A read error may produce the germline difference seen at one junction end.

Unsorted whole blood supplied the RNA, and germline DNA was extracted too. Germline lookup yields CDR1 SGHAT and CDR2 FQDESV (reference sequence). The length of the CDR3 is 16 residues. A constant-region primer served to make TCR beta cDNA from about 500 ng total RNA. Investigators got TCR beta libraries out of three nested multiplex PCR rounds, done with slightly modified ARM-PCR. Two initial PCR rounds of ten to eleven cycles each paired TRBV1-TRBV30 forward primers with a C-beta reverse primer. TCRdb re-called the multiplex PCR reads with MiXCR, one entry per CDR3 protein. The table records approximately 310,000 distinct CDR3 sequences, about 62% of them present only once.

This clonotype was obtained from a man aged 35 to 55 with primary liver carcinoma and hepatitis B virus infection. Sequenced sample: peripheral blood. This rearrangement joins TRBV11-1 to TRBJ2-3; 10 nucleotides match TRBD2. CDR3: CASSFGLAAGIDTQYF. CDR3 bases: TGTGCCAGCAGCTTCGGACTAGCGGCGGGCATAGATACTCAGTATTTT.